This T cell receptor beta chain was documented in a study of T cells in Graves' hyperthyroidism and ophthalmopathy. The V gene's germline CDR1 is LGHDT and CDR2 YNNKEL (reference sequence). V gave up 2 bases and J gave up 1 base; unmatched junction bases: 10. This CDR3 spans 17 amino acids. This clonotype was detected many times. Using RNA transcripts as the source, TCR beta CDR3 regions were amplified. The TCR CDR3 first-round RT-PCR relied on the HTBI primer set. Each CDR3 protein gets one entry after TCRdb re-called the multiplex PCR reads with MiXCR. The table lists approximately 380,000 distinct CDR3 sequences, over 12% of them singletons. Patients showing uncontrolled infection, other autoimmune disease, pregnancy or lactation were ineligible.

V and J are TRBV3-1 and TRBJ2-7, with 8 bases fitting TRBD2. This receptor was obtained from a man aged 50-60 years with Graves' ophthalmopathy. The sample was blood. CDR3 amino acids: CASSQSVRAGGSYEQYF. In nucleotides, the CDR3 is TGTGCCAGCAGCCAATCTGTGAGGGCGGGAGGATCCTACGAGCAGTACTTC.